This T cell receptor beta chain came from a study of blood T cell repertoires in COVID-19. V lost 6 bases, J lost 3 bases, and 18 bases lay in between. Germline V gene sequence: CDR1 WSHSY, CDR2 SAAADI. CDR3 size: 15 residues. In the original workflow: From reference gene primer amplification, estimates of nucleated cell counts were derived. Method: immunoSEQ multiplex PCR; TCRdb's copy keeps in-frame clones and lacks some. V, J and clone size were drawn from that table, and D and trimming were deduced from the DNA. This sample carries roughly 61,000 clones, roughly 70% of them seen once, and the ten largest clones take around half. Participants, about 18 to 90 years old, spanned around 25 US areas. Cohorts were assigned according to the clinical history that participants reported. Exposed volunteers were people who met a COVID-19 case within 2 weeks before study entry.

The TCR sequence derives from a woman between 55 and 75 years old who had been exposed to COVID-19. The V and J genes are TRBV10-2 and TRBJ2-7, with D perhaps matching TRBD2 (7 bases). Input material: PBMCs or T cells enriched from blood (not recorded which). The CDR3 coding sequence is TGCGCCAGCAGCGCCCTAGGGGGGGGGTTCTACGAGCAGTACTTC. It translates to CASSALGGGFYEQYF.